These T cell receptor beta chains were read from a single sample in a study of T cell changes during pregnancy in multiple sclerosis. Data came from immunoSEQ multiplex PCR; TCRdb stores just in-frame clones and leaves some out. The profile covers around 49,000 clones, with approximately 95% appearing a single time and approximately 6% taken by the ten largest. Source: CD8+ T cells from peripheral blood mononuclear cells, taken in the first trimester of pregnancy. All receptors come from a female donor with multiple sclerosis, enrolled in a pregnancy study. The CDR3 runs from the conserved cysteine through the conserved F or W. The order of the fields is D gene, J gene, clone size, V gene, CDR3 protein, CDR3 DNA. D genes are given only for firm matches. Part of the rows lack a size; the others show once, few, many or a class for expanded clones.

NA,TRBJ1-1,NA,TRBV27,CASSLASNTEAFF,TGTGCCAGCAGTTTAGCGTCGAACACTGAAGCTTTCTTT
NA,TRBJ1-1,NA,TRBV5-1,CASRRVLNTEAFF,TGCGCCAGCAGGCGAGTCCTGAACACTGAAGCTTTCTTT
TRBD2,TRBJ2-3,NA,TRBV5-4,CASSLFGSGRADTQYF,TGTGCCAGCAGCTTGTTTGGTAGCGGGAGAGCAGATACGCAGTATTTT
TRBD1,TRBJ1-2,NA,TRBV5-6,CASSSTGVTGYTF,TGTGCCAGCAGCTCAACAGGGGTAACTGGCTACACCTTC
NA,TRBJ2-7,NA,TRBV4-1,CASSQVGVYEQYF,TGCGCCAGCAGCCAAGTAGGGGTCTACGAGCAGTACTTC
NA,TRBJ2-7,NA,TRBV7-6,CASSREDGEQYF,TGTGCCAGCAGCCGGGAAGATGGGGAGCAGTACTTC
TRBD1,TRBJ2-7,NA,TRBV4-1,CASSPGTDYEQYF,TGCGCCAGCAGCCCCGGGACAGACTACGAGCAGTACTTC
TRBD2,TRBJ2-2,NA,TRBV7-9,CASSSLAGVGTGELFF,TGTGCCAGCAGCTCGCTAGCGGGAGTTGGCACCGGGGAGCTGTTTTTT
TRBD2,TRBJ2-7,NA,TRBV29-1,CSVEVNSGISYEQYF,TGCAGCGTTGAAGTCAATAGCGGGATCTCCTACGAGCAGTACTTC
TRBD2,TRBJ2-7,NA,TRBV4-1,CASSQDEGWAGVPSEQYF,TGCGCCAGCAGCCAAGATGAAGGATGGGCGGGAGTACCGTCCGAGCAGTACTTC
TRBD2,TRBJ2-1,NA,TRBV2,CASEEREDMDNEQFF,TGTGCCAGCGAGGAGCGGGAGGATATGGACAATGAGCAGTTCTTC
TRBD1,TRBJ2-7,NA,TRBV14,CASSVSKKTGPYEQYF,TGTGCCAGCAGCGTAAGCAAAAAGACAGGGCCCTACGAGCAGTACTTC
TRBD1,TRBJ2-5,NA,TRBV9,CASSPSPGQGFQETQYF,TGTGCCAGCAGCCCATCTCCGGGACAGGGGTTCCAAGAGACCCAGTACTTC
NA,TRBJ2-5,NA,TRBV13,CASSLDGRRRAGEETQYF,TGTGCCAGCAGCTTAGATGGTCGGCGGAGGGCTGGGGAGGAGACCCAGTACTTC
NA,TRBJ1-1,NA,TRBV7-9,CASSPGGRTEAFF,TGTGCCAGCAGCCCGGGGGGGCGGACTGAAGCTTTCTTT
TRBD2,TRBJ2-1,NA,TRBV27,CASSPGTSNLPAEQFF,TGTGCCAGCAGCCCCGGGACTAGCAATCTTCCAGCTGAGCAGTTCTTC
TRBD2,TRBJ2-2,NA,TRBV5-1,CASSPWTSGITGELFF,TGCGCCAGCAGCCCCTGGACTAGCGGGATAACCGGGGAGCTGTTTTTT
NA,TRBJ2-7,NA,TRBV7-9,CASSLATDEQYF,TGTGCCAGCAGCTTAGCGACAGACGAGCAGTACTTC
NA,TRBJ2-7,NA,TRBV29-1,CSVGVGENEQYF,TGCAGCGTTGGAGTAGGGGAAAACGAGCAGTACTTC
TRBD1,TRBJ2-2,NA,TRBV27,CASSSRQGPTGELFF,TGTGCCAGCAGTTCCCGACAGGGACCCACCGGGGAGCTGTTTTTT
TRBD1,TRBJ2-7,NA,TRBV30,CASSSGTGNDEQYF,TGTGCCTCGTCTTCCGGGACAGGGAACGACGAGCAGTACTTC
NA,TRBJ2-7,NA,TRBV28,CASTLAGFSYEQYF,TGTGCCAGCACCCTAGCAGGCTTCTCCTACGAGCAGTACTTC
TRBD2,TRBJ2-1,NA,TRBV11-2,CASSLEVASGVYNEQFF,TGTGCCAGCAGCTTAGAGGTGGCGAGCGGGGTCTACAATGAGCAGTTCTTC
NA,TRBJ2-7,NA,TRBV28,CASSYAGYSREQYF,TGTGCCAGCAGTTATGCAGGGTATAGTCGCGAGCAGTACTTC
NA,TRBJ1-5,NA,TRBV28,CASSSGGEYSNQPQHF,TGTGCCAGCAGCTCTGGGGGCGAATATAGCAATCAGCCCCAGCATTTT
TRBD1,TRBJ1-1,NA,TRBV18,CASSYWDRGLNTEAFF,TGTGCCAGCTCATATTGGGACAGGGGGCTCAACACTGAAGCTTTCTTT
NA,TRBJ1-5,NA,TRBV28,CASSLVAGTQPQHF,TGTGCCAGCAGTTTGGTGGCAGGTACGCAGCCCCAGCATTTT
TRBD1,TRBJ2-7,NA,TRBV28,CASSPGTDAYEQYF,TGTGCCAGCAGCCCCGGGACAGACGCCTACGAGCAGTACTTC
NA,TRBJ2-1,NA,TRBV19,CASSISSAPELYEQFF,TGTGCCAGTAGTATTTCTAGCGCCCCGGAGCTCTATGAGCAGTTCTTC
NA,TRBJ2-1,NA,TRBV7-9,CASSLVGGLNEQFF,TGTGCCAGCAGCTTAGTGGGTGGGCTCAATGAGCAGTTCTTC
TRBD1,TRBJ1-1,NA,TRBV9,CASSGTGTNTEAFF,TGTGCCAGCAGCGGGACAGGGACGAACACTGAAGCTTTCTTT
NA,TRBJ1-5,NA,TRBV19,CASSIGAGDQPQHF,TGTGCCAGTAGTATAGGGGCAGGGGATCAGCCCCAGCATTTT
NA,TRBJ2-1,once,TRBV9,CASSVAGLSSYNEQFF,TGTGCCAGCAGCGTAGCGGGACTGTCCTCCTACAATGAGCAGTTCTTC
TRBD2,TRBJ2-5,NA,TRBV4-1,CASSRIAGEETQYF,TGCGCCAGCAGTCGCATAGCGGGAGAAGAGACCCAGTACTTC
TRBD1,TRBJ2-1,NA,TRBV9,CASSQGDSPLGEQFF,TGTGCCAGCAGCCAAGGGGACAGCCCCTTGGGTGAGCAGTTCTTC
NA,TRBJ1-2,NA,TRBV14,CASSQNTFYGYTF,TGTGCCAGCAGCCAAAACACCTTCTATGGCTACACCTTC
NA,TRBJ2-1,NA,TRBV19,CASSTTGTSYNEQFF,TGTGCCAGTAGTACAACCGGGACTTCCTACAATGAGCAGTTCTTC
NA,TRBJ2-5,NA,TRBV6-5,CASSYSRETQYF,TGTGCCAGCAGTTACTCGAGGGAGACCCAGTACTTC
TRBD2,TRBJ2-3,NA,TRBV28,CASTTSGSPPYF,TGTGCCAGCACAACTAGCGGCTCCCCACCGTATTTT
NA,TRBJ2-1,NA,TRBV6-4,CASSDGIGGGINEQFF,TGTGCCAGCAGTGACGGTATTGGGGGGGGCATCAATGAGCAGTTCTTC
NA,TRBJ2-5,NA,TRBV7-8,CASSLRARVTETQYF,TGTGCCAGCAGCTTAAGGGCCAGGGTTACAGAGACCCAGTACTTC
NA,TRBJ2-2,NA,TRBV29-1,CSVRTSPDTGELFF,TGCAGCGTTCGAACGTCCCCAGACACCGGGGAGCTGTTTTTT
TRBD2,TRBJ2-1,NA,TRBV19,CASGSGGYNEQFF,TGTGCCAGTGGTAGCGGGGGATACAATGAGCAGTTCTTC
TRBD1,TRBJ1-1,NA,TRBV7-8,CASSLESGGEAFF,TGTGCCAGCAGCTTAGAGTCAGGGGGTGAAGCTTTCTTT
NA,TRBJ2-7,NA,TRBV2,CASSDPYEQYF,TGTGCCAGCAGTGATCCATACGAGCAGTACTTC
TRBD2,TRBJ2-7,once,TRBV7-9,CASSSTGTTSSYEQYF,TGTGCCAGCAGCTCGACCGGGACTACCTCCTCCTACGAGCAGTACTTC
TRBD1,TRBJ1-1,NA,TRBV28,CASRWTGGEAFF,TGTGCCAGCAGGTGGACAGGGGGTGAAGCTTTCTTT
NA,TRBJ2-7,NA,TRBV7-2,CASSLLGGDGYEQYF,TGTGCCAGCAGCTTGCTCGGGGGAGACGGCTACGAGCAGTACTTC
TRBD1,TRBJ2-6,NA,TRBV9,CASSTPRTGTAGANVLTF,TGTGCCAGCAGCACTCCACGGACAGGGACTGCTGGGGCCAACGTCCTGACTTTC
NA,TRBJ2-2,NA,TRBV5-1,CASSFSGPGTGELFF,TGCGCCAGCAGCTTTTCCGGCCCGGGCACCGGGGAGCTGTTTTTT
NA,TRBJ2-1,NA,TRBV30,CAWRLAPRGNEQFF,TGTGCCTGGAGGCTAGCACCGAGAGGGAATGAGCAGTTCTTC
TRBD2,TRBJ2-7,NA,TRBV6-1,CASREEHREDSYEQYF,TGTGCCAGCAGGGAAGAGCACCGGGAGGACTCCTACGAGCAGTACTTC
TRBD2,TRBJ2-3,few,TRBV25-1,CASSDVLAGDTQYF,TGTGCCAGCAGTGATGTACTAGCGGGAGATACGCAGTATTTT
NA,TRBJ1-3,few,TRBV6-6,CASSYGQEGNTIYF,TGTGCCAGCAGTTACGGGCAGGAAGGAAACACCATATATTTT
NA,TRBJ2-3,NA,TRBV21-1,CASSKVPSGSRTDTQYF,TGTGCCAGCAGCAAAGTACCTAGCGGGAGTAGGACAGATACGCAGTATTTT